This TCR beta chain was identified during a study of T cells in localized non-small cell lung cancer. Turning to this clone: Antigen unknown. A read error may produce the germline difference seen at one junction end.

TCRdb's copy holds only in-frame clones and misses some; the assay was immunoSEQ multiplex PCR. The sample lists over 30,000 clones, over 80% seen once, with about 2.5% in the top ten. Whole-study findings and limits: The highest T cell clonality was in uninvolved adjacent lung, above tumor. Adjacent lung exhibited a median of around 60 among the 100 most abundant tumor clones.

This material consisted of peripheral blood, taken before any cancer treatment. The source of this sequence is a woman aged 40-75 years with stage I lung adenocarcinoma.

CDR3 loop: CASSFGTSGRDF. The CDR3 bases are TGTGCCAGCAGCTTCGGGACTAGCGGGAGAGACTTC. The V gene is TRBV7-2, the J gene TRBJ2-5, with 14 bases that match TRBD2. The CDR3 contains 12 residues. Germline V gene data show CDR1 as SGHTA and CDR2 as FQGNSA. Using reference TRBV7-2 and TRBJ2-5 for the parts outside the CDR3, the full variable domain is GAGVSQSPSNKVTEKGKDVELRCDPISGHTALYWYRQSLGQGLEFLIYFQGNSAPDKSGLPSDRFSAERTGGSVSTLTIQRTQQEDSAVYLCASSFGTSGRDFGPGTRLLVL.